This TCR beta chain is drawn from a study of identifying expanded T cells in peripheral blood. Sequenced by immunoSEQ multiplex PCR; TCRdb stores in-frame clones only, minus some. The sample has around 100,000 clones, about 89% seen once. CDR1 is LNHNV and CDR2 is YYDKDF in the germline V gene (reference sequence). Trimming took off 8 bases at V and 6 bases at J, with 8 bases between the two ends. There are 12 residues in the CDR3. This sequence was found in a person aged 18 to 75 in good health. The J gene is TRBJ1-6, the V gene TRBV15; D gene uncertain. The sequencing sample was made of blood. CDR3 residues: CATGRGNSPLHF. The CDR3 coding sequence is TGTGCCACCGGGCGGGGTAATTCACCCCTCCACTTT.